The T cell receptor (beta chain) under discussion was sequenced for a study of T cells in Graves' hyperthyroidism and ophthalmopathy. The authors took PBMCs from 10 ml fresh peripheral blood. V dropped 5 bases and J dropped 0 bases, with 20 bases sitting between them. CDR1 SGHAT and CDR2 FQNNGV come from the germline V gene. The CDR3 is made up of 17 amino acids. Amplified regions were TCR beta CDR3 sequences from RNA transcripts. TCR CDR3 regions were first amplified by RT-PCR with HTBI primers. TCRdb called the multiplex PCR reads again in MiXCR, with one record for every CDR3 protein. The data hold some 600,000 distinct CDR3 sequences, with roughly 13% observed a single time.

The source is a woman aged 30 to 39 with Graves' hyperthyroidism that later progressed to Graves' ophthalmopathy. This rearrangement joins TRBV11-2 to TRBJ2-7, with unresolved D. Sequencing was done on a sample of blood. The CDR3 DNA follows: TGTGCCAGCAGCCCCCTCACTATAAGTTACCTCTCCTACGAGCAGTACTTC. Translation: CASSPLTISYLSYEQYF.